The present entry profiles one T cell receptor beta chain with its context. Its antigen is currently not known. Base qualities are not at hand, and no much larger clone is one base apart. V ends up 7 bases short and J 0 bases short, with an unmatched junction base count of 8. The germline V gene provides CDR1 SGHVS and CDR2 FQNEAQ. The CDR3 holds 16 amino acids from the cysteine to the phenylalanine. Only the CDR3 region is kept as DNA, spanning 48 bases read in frame from base 1. This sample was included in a study of T cells after posttransplantation cyclophosphamide (dated by TCRdb to the mid-2010s). Looking at the study overall: Using TRB sequencing, the study followed how the T cell repertoire reconstituted after myeloablative bone marrow transplantation in which posttransplantation cyclophosphamide served as GVHD prophylaxis. Antigen receptor sequencing covered samples from 30 to 40 PTCy-treated patients and 16 of their related bone marrow donors. Blood from all 35 or so PTCy patients who had 1-year posttransplant specimens underwent TRB sequencing. In 3 patients, up to roughly 3 additional blood samples taken between 2 and 5.2 years after transplant also underwent TRB sequencing, as did pretransplant blood from 4 patients. Because TRA and TRB clonality were tightly correlated in nine or ten samples, subsequent TCR analyses were focused on TRB only. Public TRB sequences were queried against a database of over 3,600 sequences associated with responses to pathogens, tumor antigens, self-antigens and alloantigens. Beyond this particular receptor, the publication reports: The TRB repertoires of T cells infiltrating skin or GI tract showed only limited overlap with the TRB repertoires of T cells in blood. Across roughly 49 patients, TRB clonality was highly associated with recipient CMV seropositivity and CMV reactivation, and PTCy diversity was similar to diversity in CNI/methotrexate controls. Donor-recipient similarity was low at 1-2 months but rose over the first year, and later blood repertoires were often dominated by donor CD8+ memory clones.

Genomic DNA was used for TRB sequencing, which was performed with the immunoSEQ assay at survey resolution or with the hsTCRB kit. In the authors' own workflow: The immunoSEQ software handled initial read processing, and the LymphoSeq R package was used for repertoire analyses. Clonality was computed as 1 minus normalized Shannon entropy, and a Gini coefficient was also calculated for each TRB dataset. To infer phenotypes in unsorted samples, TRB sequences from sorted subsets of the recipient or donor were mapped onto the unsorted samples of the same recipient. The immuneACCESS repertoire file appears here via TCRdb, limited to in-frame rearrangements. These files lack a portion of the clones; in checked studies, under half of the deficit traces to unresolved V genes, and the cause of the others is not known. The V and J calls and clone size come from that table; D and trimming were worked out from the DNA. In this sample the table shows about 4,500 clones, about two thirds of which occur a single time. About 17% of the sample is held by the ten biggest clonotypes.

On the day of marrow donation, related bone marrow donors gave peripheral blood samples. Mononuclear cells from peripheral blood and bone marrow were separated by Ficoll-Hypaque density centrifugation and then cryopreserved. FACS on a FACSAria II was used to sort CD4+ and CD8+ T cells, including the naive and memory subsets. Recombination joined TRBV7-8 with TRBJ1-4, and 7 junction bases match TRBD1. This receptor was taken from a woman aged 55 to 70 in good health, CMV-negative, and a related stem cell transplant donor. Sequenced: memory CD8+ T cells sorted from blood. CDR3 protein: CASNGGTAATNEKLFF. At the DNA level, the sequence is TGTGCCAGCAACGGTGGGACAGCAGCAACTAATGAAAAACTGTTTTTT.